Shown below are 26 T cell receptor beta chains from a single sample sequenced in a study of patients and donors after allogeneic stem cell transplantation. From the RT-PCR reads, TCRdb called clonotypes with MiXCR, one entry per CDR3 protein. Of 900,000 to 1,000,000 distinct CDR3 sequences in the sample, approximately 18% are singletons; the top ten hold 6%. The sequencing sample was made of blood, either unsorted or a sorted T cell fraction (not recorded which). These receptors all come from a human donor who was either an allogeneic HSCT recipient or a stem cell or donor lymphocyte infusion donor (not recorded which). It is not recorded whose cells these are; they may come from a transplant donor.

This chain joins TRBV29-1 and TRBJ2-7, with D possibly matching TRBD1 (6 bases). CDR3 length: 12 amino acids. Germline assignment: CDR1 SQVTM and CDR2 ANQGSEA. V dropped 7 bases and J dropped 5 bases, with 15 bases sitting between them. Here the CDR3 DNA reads TGCAGCGCGGGACACTTCTCAAACGAGCAGTACTTC. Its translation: CSAGHFSNEQYF.

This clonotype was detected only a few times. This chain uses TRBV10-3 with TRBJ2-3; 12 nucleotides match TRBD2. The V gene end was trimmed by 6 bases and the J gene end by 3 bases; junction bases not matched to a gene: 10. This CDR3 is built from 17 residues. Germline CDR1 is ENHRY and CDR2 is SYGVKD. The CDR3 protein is CAIRTRTGTSGTDTQYF. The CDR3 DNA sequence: TGTGCCATCAGAACCCGAACCGGGACTAGCGGGACAGATACGCAGTATTTT.

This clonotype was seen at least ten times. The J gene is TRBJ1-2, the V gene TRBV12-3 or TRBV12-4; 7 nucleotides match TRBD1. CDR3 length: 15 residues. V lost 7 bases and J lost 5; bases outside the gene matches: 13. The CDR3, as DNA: TGTGCCAGCATCCCTTCGACAGGGCAACAATATGGCTACACCTTC. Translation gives CASIPSTGQQYGYTF.

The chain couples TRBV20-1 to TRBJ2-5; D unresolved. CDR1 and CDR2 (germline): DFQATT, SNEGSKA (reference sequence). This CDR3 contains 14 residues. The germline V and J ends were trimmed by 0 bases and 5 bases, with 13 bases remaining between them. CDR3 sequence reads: CSARDPASEETQYF. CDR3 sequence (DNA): TGCAGTGCTAGAGATCCGGCCTCCGAGGAGACCCAGTACTTC.

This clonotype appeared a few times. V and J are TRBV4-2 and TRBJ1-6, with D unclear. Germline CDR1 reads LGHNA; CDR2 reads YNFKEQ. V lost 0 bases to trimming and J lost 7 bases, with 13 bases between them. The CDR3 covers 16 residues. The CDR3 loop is CASSQDRAELNSPLHF. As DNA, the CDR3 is TGTGCCAGCAGCCAAGATCGGGCAGAACTCAATTCACCCCTCCACTTT.

CDR3 sequence reads: CSASPESRPYNEQFF. CDR3 in DNA: TGCAGTGCTAGCCCCGAGTCCCGCCCCTACAATGAGCAGTTCTTC. The chain employs TRBV20-1 and TRBJ2-1, with D unresolved. Germline V lookup: CDR1 DFQATT, CDR2 SNEGSKA (reference sequence). Trimming left V 3 bases short and J 2 bases short, with 14 bases between. The CDR3 has 15 residues.

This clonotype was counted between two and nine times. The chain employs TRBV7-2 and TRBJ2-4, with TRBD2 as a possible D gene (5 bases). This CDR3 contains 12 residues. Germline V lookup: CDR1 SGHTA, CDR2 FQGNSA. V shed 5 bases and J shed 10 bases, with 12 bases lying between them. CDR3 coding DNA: TGTGCCAGCAGCCACTCCCCGGGGATTCAGTACTTC. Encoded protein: CASSHSPGIQYF.

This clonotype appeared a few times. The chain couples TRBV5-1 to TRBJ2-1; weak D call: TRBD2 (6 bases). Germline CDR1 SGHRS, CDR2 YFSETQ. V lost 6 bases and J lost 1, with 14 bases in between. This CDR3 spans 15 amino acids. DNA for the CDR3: TGCGCCAGCAAGCTGGAGGGGCCTTCCTACAATGAGCAGTTCTTC. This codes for CASKLEGPSYNEQFF. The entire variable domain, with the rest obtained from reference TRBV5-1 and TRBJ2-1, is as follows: KAGVTQTPRYLIKTRGQQVTLSCSPISGHRSVSWYQQTPGQGLQFLFEYFSETQRNKGNFPGRFSGRQFSNSRSEMNVSTLELGDSALYLCASKLEGPSYNEQFFGPGTRLTVL.

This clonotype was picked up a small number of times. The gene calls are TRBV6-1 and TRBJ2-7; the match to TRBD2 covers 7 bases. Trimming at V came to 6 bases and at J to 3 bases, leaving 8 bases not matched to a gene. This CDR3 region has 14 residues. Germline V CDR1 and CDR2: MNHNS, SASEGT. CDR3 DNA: TGTGCCAGCAGAGAGACCGGGACTAACTACGAGCAGTACTTC. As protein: CASRETGTNYEQYF.

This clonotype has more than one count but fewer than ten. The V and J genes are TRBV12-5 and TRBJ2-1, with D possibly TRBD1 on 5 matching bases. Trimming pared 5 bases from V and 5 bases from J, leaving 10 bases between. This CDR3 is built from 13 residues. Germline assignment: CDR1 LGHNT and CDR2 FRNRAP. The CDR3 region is CASGPPGNNEQFF. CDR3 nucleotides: TGTGCTAGTGGTCCCCCAGGGAACAATGAGCAGTTCTTC. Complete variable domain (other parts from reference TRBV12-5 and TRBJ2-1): DARVTQTPRHKVTEMGQEVTMRCQPILGHNTVFWYRQTMMQGLELLAYFRNRAPLDDSGMPKDRFSAEMPDATLATLKIQPSEPRDSAVYFCASGPPGNNEQFFGPGTRLTVL.

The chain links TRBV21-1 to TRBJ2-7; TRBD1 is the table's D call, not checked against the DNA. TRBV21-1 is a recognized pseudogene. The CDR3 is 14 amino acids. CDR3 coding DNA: TGTGCCAGCAGCAAATCGGGACCTCTCTACGAGCAGTACTTC. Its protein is CASSKSGPLYEQYF.

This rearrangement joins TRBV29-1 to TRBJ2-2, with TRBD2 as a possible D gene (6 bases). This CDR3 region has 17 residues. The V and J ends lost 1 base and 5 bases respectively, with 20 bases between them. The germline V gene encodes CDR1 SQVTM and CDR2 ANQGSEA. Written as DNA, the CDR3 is TGCAGCGTTGAAGTTACCGCAGCGGGCACCCATACCGGGGAGCTGTTTTTT. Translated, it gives CSVEVTAAGTHTGELFF.

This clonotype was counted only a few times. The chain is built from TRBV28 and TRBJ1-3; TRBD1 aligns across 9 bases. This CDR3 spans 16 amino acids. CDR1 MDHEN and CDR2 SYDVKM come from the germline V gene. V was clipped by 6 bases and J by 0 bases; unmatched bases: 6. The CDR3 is CASRGTGPISGNTIYF. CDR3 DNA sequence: TGTGCCAGCAGGGGGACAGGGCCTATCTCTGGAAACACCATATATTTT.

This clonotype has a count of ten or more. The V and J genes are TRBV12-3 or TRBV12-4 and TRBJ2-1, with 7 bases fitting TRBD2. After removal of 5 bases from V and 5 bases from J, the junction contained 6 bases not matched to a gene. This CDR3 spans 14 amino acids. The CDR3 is CASSPPGRDNEQFF. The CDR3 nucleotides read TGTGCCAGCAGTCCTCCGGGGAGGGACAATGAGCAGTTCTTC.

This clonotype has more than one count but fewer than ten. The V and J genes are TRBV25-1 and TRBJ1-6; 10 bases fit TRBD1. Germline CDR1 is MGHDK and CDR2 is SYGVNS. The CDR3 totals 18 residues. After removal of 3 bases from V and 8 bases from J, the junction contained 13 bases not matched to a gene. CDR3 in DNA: TGTGCCAGCAGTGACAGTGACAGGGGGCCGTGGTACGATTCACCCCTCCACTTT. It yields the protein CASSDSDRGPWYDSPLHF.

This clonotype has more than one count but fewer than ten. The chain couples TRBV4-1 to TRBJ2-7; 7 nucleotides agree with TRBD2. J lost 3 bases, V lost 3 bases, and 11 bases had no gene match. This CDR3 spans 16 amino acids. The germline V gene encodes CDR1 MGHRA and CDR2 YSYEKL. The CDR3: CASSHLGGASGYEQYF. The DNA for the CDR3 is TGCGCCAGCAGCCACCTCGGGGGAGCTAGCGGCTACGAGCAGTACTTC.

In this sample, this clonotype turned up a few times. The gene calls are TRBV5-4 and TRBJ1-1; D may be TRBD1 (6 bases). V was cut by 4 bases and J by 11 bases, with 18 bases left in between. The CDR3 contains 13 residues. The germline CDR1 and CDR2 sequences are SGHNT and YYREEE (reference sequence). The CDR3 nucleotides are TGTGCCAGCAGCGGCCGGGACATAGGTGGGGCTTTCTTT. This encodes CASSGRDIGGAFF.

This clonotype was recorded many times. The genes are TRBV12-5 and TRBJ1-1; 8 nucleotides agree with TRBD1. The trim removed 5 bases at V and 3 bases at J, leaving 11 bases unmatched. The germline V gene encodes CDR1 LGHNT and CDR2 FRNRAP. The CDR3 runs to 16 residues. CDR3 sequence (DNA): TGTGCTAGTGGTCCCAATGCCGGACAGGGCTACACTGAAGCTTTCTTT. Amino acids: CASGPNAGQGYTEAFF.

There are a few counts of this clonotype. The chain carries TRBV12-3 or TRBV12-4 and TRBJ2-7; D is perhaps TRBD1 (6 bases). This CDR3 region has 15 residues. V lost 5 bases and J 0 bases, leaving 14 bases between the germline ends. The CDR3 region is CASSQDRFSSYEQYF. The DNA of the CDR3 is TGTGCCAGCAGTCAAGACAGGTTTAGCTCCTACGAGCAGTACTTC.

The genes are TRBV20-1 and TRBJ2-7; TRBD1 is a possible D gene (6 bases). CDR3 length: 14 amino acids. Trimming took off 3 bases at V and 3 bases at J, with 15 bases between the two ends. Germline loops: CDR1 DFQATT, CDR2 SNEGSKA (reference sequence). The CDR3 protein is CSASQDSKFYEQYF. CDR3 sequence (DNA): TGCAGTGCTAGCCAGGACAGTAAATTCTACGAGCAGTACTTC.

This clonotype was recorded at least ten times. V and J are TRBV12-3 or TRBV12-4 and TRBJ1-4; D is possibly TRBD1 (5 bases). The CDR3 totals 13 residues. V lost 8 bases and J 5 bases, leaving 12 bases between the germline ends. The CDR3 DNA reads TGTGCCAGCGGTCGGGGGAGAAATGAAAAACTGTTTTTT. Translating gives CASGRGRNEKLFF.

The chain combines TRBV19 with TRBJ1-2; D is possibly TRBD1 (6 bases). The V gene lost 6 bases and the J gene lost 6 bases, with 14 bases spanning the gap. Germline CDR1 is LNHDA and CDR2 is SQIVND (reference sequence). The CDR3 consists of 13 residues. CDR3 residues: CASRPVDRNGYTF. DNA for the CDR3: TGTGCCAGTAGACCCGTCGACAGGAATGGCTACACCTTC.

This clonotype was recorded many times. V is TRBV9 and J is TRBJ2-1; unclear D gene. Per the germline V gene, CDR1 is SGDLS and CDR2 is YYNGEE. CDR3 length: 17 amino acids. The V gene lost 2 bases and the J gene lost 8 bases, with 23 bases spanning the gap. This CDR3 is CASSVETTMGGPDEQFF. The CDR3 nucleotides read TGTGCCAGCAGCGTTGAGACCACCATGGGCGGTCCGGATGAGCAGTTCTTC.

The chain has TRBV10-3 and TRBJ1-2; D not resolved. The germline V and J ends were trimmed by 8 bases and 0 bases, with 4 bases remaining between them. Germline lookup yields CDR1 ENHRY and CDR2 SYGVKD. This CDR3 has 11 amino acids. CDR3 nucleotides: TGTGCCATCCTGGCTAACTATGGCTACACCTTC. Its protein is CAILANYGYTF.

For the CDR3, the DNA is TGTGCCAGCAGCCGCGGGACAGGCCCATCCTACGAGCAGTACTTC. Translation gives CASSRGTGPSYEQYF. The rearrangement joins TRBV7-2 to TRBJ2-7, with 8 bases identical to TRBD1. V gave up 5 bases and J gave up 1 base; unmatched junction bases: 7. Germline CDR1 reads SGHTA; CDR2 reads FQGNSA. The CDR3 totals 15 residues.

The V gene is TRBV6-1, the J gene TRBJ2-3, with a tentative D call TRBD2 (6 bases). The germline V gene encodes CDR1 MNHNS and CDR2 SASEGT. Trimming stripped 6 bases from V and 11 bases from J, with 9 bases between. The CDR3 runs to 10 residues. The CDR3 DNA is TGTGCCAGCAGCCTGGGGGGGCAGTATTTT. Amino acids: CASSLGGQYF.